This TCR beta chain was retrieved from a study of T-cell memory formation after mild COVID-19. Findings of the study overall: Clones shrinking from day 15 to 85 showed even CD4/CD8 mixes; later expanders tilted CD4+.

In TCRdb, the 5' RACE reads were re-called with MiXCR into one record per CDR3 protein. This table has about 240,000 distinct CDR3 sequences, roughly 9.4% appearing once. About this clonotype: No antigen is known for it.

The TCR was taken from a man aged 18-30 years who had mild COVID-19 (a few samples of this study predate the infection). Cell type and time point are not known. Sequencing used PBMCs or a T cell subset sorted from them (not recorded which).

Written as DNA, the CDR3 is TGTGCCAGCAGTATAACCACAGGGAGAGGGGAGCTGTTTTTT. The encoded protein is CASSITTGRGELFF. The V call is TRBV27, the J call TRBJ2-2, with D possibly TRBD1 on 6 matching bases. Germline V gene sequence: CDR1 MNHEY, CDR2 SMNVEV (reference sequence). This CDR3 has 14 amino acids. Trimming removed 5 bases at V and 8 bases at J, with 15 bases between.